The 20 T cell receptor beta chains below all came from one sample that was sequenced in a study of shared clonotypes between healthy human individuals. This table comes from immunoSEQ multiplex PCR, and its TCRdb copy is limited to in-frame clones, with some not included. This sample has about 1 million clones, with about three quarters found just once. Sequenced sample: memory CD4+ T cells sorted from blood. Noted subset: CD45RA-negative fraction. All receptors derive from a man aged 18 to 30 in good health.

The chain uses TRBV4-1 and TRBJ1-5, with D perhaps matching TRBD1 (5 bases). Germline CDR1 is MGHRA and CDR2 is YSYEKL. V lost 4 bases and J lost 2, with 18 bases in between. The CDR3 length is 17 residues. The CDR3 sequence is CASSLEPGGAGNQPQHF. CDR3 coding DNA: TGCGCCAGCAGCCTCGAGCCTGGGGGAGCGGGCAATCAGCCCCAGCATTTT.

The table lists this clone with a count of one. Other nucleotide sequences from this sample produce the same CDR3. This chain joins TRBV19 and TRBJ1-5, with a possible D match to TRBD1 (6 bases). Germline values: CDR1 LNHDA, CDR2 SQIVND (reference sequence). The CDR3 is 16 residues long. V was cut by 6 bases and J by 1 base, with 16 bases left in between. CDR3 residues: CASSLGTGRSNQPQHF. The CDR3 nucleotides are TGTGCCAGTAGCCTAGGAACAGGGAGAAGCAATCAGCCCCAGCATTTT.

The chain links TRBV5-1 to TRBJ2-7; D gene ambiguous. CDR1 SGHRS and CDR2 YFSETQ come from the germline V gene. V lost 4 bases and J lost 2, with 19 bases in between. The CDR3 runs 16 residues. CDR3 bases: TGCGCCAGCAGCCCGTCCGTGACCAGGCCCCCCTACGAGCAGTACTTC. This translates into CASSPSVTRPPYEQYF.

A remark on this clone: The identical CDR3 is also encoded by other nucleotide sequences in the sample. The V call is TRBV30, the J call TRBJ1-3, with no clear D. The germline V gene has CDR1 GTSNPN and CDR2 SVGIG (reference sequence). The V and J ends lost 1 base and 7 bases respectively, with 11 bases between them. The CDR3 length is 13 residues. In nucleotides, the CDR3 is TGTGCCTGGAGTGCTAACAGTGGGAACACCATATATTTT. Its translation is CAWSANSGNTIYF.

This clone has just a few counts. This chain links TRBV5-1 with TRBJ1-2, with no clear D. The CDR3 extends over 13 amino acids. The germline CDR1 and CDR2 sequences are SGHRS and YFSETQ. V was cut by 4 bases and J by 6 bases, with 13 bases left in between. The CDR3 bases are TGCGCCAGCAGCAGGACCCCGGTGAATGGCTACACCTTC. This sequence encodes CASSRTPVNGYTF.

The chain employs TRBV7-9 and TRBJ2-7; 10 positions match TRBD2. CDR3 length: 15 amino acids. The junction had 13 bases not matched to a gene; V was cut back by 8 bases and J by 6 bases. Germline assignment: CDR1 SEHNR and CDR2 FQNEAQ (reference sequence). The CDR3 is CASGTGSGGAPEQYF. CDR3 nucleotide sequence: TGTGCCAGCGGCACGGGGAGCGGGGGGGCTCCCGAGCAGTACTTC.

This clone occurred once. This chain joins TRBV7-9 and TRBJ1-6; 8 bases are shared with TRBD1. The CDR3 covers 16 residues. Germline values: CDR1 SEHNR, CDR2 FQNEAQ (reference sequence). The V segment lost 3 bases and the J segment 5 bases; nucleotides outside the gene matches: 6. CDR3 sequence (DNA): TGTGCCAGCAGCTTGACAGGGGTAGTCGATAATTCACCCCTCCACTTT. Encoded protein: CASSLTGVVDNSPLHF.

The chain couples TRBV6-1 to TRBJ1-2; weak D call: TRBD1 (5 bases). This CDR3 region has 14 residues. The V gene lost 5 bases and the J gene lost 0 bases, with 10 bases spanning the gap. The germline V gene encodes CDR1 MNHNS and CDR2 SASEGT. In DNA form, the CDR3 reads TGTGCCAGCAGTCAAGACAGTACTAACTATGGCTACACCTTC. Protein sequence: CASSQDSTNYGYTF.

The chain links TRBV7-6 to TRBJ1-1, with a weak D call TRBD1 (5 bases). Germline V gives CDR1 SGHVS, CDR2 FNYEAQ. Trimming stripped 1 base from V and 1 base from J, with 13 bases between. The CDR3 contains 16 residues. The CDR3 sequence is CASSLVTGNPNTEAFF. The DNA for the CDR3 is TGTGCCAGCAGCTTAGTAACAGGAAACCCGAACACTGAAGCTTTCTTT.

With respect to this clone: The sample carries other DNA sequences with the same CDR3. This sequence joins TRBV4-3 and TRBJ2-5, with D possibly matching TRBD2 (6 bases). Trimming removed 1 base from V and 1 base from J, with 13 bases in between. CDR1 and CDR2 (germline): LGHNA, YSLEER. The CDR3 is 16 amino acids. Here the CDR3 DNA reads TGCGCCAGCAGCCAAGGTGGGAGGCAGGGCCAAGAGACCCAGTACTTC. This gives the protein CASSQGGRQGQETQYF.

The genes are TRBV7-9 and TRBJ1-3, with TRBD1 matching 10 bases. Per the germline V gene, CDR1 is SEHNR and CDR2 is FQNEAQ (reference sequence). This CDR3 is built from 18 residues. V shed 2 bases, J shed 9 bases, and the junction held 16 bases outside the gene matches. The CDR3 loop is CASSLSTGQGSGIGTIYF. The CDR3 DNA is TGTGCCAGCAGCTTATCGACGGGACAGGGGTCCGGGATTGGCACCATATATTTT. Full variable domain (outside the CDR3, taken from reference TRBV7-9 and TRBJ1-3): DTGVSQNPRHKITKRGQNVTFRCDPISEHNRLYWYRQTLGQGPEFLTYFQNEAQLEKSRLLSDRFSAERPKGSFSTLEIQRTEQGDSAMYLCASSLSTGQGSGIGTIYFGEGSWLTVV.

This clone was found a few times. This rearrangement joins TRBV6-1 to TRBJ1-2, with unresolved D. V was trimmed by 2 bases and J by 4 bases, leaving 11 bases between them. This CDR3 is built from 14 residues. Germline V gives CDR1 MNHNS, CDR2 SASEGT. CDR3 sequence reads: CASSESTVSYGYTF. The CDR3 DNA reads TGTGCCAGCAGTGAATCCACCGTTAGCTATGGCTACACCTTC.

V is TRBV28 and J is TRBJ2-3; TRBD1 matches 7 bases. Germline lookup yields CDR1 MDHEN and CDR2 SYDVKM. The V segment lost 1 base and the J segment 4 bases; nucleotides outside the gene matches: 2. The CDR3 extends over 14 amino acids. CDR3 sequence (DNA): TGTGCCAGCAGTTTATCTCAGGGGGCAGATACGCAGTATTTT. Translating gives CASSLSQGADTQYF.

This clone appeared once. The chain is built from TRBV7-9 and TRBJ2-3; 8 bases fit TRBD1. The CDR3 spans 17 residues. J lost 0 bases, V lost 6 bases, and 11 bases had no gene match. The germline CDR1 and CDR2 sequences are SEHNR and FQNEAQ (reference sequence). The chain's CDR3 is CASRPGGWGASTDTQYF. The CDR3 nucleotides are TGTGCCAGCAGACCAGGGGGCTGGGGCGCCAGCACAGATACGCAGTATTTT.

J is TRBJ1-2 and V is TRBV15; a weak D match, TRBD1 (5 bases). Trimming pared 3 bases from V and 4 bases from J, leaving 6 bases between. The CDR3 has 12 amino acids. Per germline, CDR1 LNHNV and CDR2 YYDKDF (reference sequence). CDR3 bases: TGTGCCACCAGCAGGGACATCTATGGCTACACCTTC. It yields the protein CATSRDIYGYTF.

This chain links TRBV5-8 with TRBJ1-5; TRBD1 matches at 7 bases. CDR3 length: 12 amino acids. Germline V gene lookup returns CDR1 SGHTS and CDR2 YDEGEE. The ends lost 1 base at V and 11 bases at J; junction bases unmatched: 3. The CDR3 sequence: CASSLLGTAQHF. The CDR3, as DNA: TGTGCCAGCAGCTTGTTAGGGACAGCCCAGCATTTT.

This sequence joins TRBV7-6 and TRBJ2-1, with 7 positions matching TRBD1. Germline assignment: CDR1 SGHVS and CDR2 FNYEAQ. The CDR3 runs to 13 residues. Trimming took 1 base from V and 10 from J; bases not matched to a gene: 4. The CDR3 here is CASSLDRGAEQFF. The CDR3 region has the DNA TGTGCCAGCAGCTTAGACAGGGGTGCCGAGCAGTTCTTC.

In DNA form, the CDR3 reads TGTGCCAGCAGCCCGACTAGCGGCTCCCCCTACAATGAGCAGTTCTTC. As protein: CASSPTSGSPYNEQFF. V gene TRBV5-4 combines with J gene TRBJ2-1, with 9 bases matching TRBD2. Germline V gene lookup returns CDR1 SGHNT and CDR2 YYREEE (reference sequence). The CDR3 length is 16 residues. With V trimmed by 4 bases and J by 2 bases, 7 bases remained unmatched.

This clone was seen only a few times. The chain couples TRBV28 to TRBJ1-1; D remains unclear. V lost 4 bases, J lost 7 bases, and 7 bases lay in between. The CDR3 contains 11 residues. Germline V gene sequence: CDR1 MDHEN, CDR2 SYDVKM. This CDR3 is CASSSRFEAFF. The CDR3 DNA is TGTGCCAGCAGTTCGCGCTTTGAAGCTTTCTTT.

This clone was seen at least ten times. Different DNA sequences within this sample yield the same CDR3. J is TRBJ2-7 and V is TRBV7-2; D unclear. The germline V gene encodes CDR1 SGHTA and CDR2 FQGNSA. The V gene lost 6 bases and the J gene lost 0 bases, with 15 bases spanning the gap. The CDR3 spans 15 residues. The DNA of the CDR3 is TGTGCCAGCAGTTTATATGGTCCTAGCTCCTACGAGCAGTACTTC. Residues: CASSLYGPSSYEQYF.